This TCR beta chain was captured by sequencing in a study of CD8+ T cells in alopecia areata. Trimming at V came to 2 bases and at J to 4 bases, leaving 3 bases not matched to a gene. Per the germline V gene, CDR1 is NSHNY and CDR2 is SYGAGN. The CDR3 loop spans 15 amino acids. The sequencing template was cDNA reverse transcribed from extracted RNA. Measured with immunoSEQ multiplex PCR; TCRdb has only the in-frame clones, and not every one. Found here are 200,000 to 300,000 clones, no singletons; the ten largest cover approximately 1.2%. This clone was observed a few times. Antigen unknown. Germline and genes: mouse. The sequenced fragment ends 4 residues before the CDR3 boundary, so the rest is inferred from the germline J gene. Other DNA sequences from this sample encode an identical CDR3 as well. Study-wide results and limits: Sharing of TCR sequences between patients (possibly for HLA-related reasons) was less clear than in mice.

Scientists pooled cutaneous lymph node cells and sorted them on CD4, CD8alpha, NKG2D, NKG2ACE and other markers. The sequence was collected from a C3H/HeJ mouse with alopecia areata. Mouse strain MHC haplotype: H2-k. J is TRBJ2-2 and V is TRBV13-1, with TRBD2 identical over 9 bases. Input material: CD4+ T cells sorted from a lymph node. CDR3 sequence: CASSDWGGGTGQLYF. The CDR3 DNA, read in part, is TGTGCCAGCAGTGACTGGGGGGGAGGCACCGGG.